The rows below give T cell receptor beta chains drawn from one sample of a study of T cells in localized non-small cell lung cancer. Measured with immunoSEQ multiplex PCR; TCRdb has only the in-frame clones, and not every one. The sample lists about 24,000 clones; 84% were seen once. This specimen was PBMCs, taken before any cancer treatment. These receptors were obtained from a man between 40 and 70 years old with stage II lung adenocarcinoma. Both conserved end residues are part of each CDR3. Each record gives: V gene, D gene, J gene, clone size, CDR3 DNA, CDR3 protein. A D gene is named only where the DNA matches it firmly. Expanded clones get a size class; other rows say once, few or many, or leave the size out.

>TRBV12-5|-|TRBJ1-5|-
TGTGCTAGTGATCGGGTCAATCAGCCCCAGCATTTT
CASDRVNQPQHF
>TRBV9|-|TRBJ1-2|-
TGTGCCAGCAGCGCTCCGGACCGGTCCTATGGCTACACCTTC
CASSAPDRSYGYTF
>TRBV19|TRBD1|TRBJ2-7|-
TGTGCCAGTAGCCCGGACAGGAAGAGGGTGAGTGATTTC
CASSPDRKRVSDF
>TRBV19|-|TRBJ2-3|-
TGTGCCAGCAGAAGACCGGGAAGCACAGATACGCAGTATTTT
CASRRPGSTDTQYF
>TRBV5-1|-|TRBJ1-1|-
TGCGCCAGCAGCCCCGGGGGGTTGGGCCTGAACACTGAAGCTTTCTTT
CASSPGGLGLNTEAFF
>TRBV5-1|-|TRBJ2-3|-
TGCGCCAGCGCAGCTACATGGGGAGATACGCAGTATTTT
CASAATWGDTQYF
>TRBV15|TRBD2|TRBJ2-5|-
TGTGCCACCAGCCCCGTTTCAAGCGGGGGCGGAGAGACCCAGTACTTC
CATSPVSSGGGETQYF
>TRBV6-5|TRBD1|TRBJ1-5|-
TGTGCCAGCAGTAGGACAGGGGGAGATAATCAGCCCCAGCATTTT
CASSRTGGDNQPQHF
>TRBV4-3|TRBD1|TRBJ1-1|-
TGCGCCAGCAGCCTGGGGGACAGAAACACTGAAGCTTTCTTT
CASSLGDRNTEAFF
>TRBV6-5|TRBD1|TRBJ1-6|-
TGTGCCAGCAGCGCAGGGGGAAGAGGGTCACCCCTCCACTTT
CASSAGGRGSPLHF
>TRBV27|-|TRBJ1-3|once
TGTGCCAGCAGTTCACGGGTATCGGGAAACACCATATATTTT
CASSSRVSGNTIYF
>TRBV7-6|-|TRBJ2-4|-
TGTGCCAGCAGCTCGGAAGGGGGAAAAGGAAACATTCAGTACTTC
CASSSEGGKGNIQYF
>TRBV18|-|TRBJ1-1|-
TGTGCCAGCTCAGTTGCCGGGGGGAACACTGAAGCTTTCTTT
CASSVAGGNTEAFF
>TRBV13|-|TRBJ1-1|-
TGTGCCAGCAGCTCCCGATCATCACGGGGGTTCATGAACACTGAAGCTTTCTTT
CASSSRSSRGFMNTEAFF
>TRBV5-6|-|TRBJ1-2|-
TGTGCCAGCAGCCCGGGACTCCTGGGGACCTATGGCTACACCTTC
CASSPGLLGTYGYTF
>TRBV6-1|-|TRBJ2-5|few
TGTGCCAGCAGTGCCCGCCCAATCCAAGAGACCCAGTACTTC
CASSARPIQETQYF
>TRBV19|-|TRBJ2-6|-
TGTGCCAGTAGTACTACAGGGACCTCTGGGGCCAACGTCCTGACTTTC
CASSTTGTSGANVLTF
>TRBV29-1|-|TRBJ1-2|-
TGCAGCGTTGTCCCAGGACTTTCGAGGGGCTACACCTTC
CSVVPGLSRGYTF
>TRBV7-6|TRBD1|TRBJ2-3|-
TGTGCCAGCAGCTTAGATGAGACAGGGGGCGGAATGTTT
CASSLDETGGGMF
>TRBV4-3|TRBD1|TRBJ1-2|once
TGCGCCAGCAGCCAAGTGGGACAGGGGAAGGGCTACACCTTC
CASSQVGQGKGYTF
>TRBV5-6|-|TRBJ2-5|-
TGTGCCAGCAGTAGTCTCAGTAAGACCCAGTACTTC
CASSSLSKTQYF
>TRBV19|TRBD1|TRBJ2-2|-
TGTGCCAGTAGTACGACAGGGGTTTACAACACCGGGGAGCTGTTTTTT
CASSTTGVYNTGELFF
>TRBV14|TRBD1|TRBJ1-1|-
TGTGCCAGCAGCCAAATGACAGGGCGGATAACTGAAGCTTTCTTT
CASSQMTGRITEAFF
>TRBV7-2|-|TRBJ1-4|-
TGTGCCAGCAGCTTAGGATCTGGGGATAGAGGGAAACTGTTTTTT
CASSLGSGDRGKLFF
>TRBV10-2|TRBD1|TRBJ1-2|few
TGCGCCAGCTCCTCTGGCTGGGGACAGGGCTACACCTTC
CASSSGWGQGYTF
>TRBV10-2|TRBD1|TRBJ2-2|-
TGCGCCAGCAGAGTAACAGGGGCAACCGGGGAGCTGTTTTTT
CASRVTGATGELFF
>TRBV9|-|TRBJ2-5|-
TGTGCCAGCAGCGGCATCCAAGAGACCCAGTACTTC
CASSGIQETQYF
>TRBV7-2|TRBD2|TRBJ2-3|-
TGTGCCAGCAGCTCAGGACGCCTAGCGGGAGAACGGCATACGCAGTATTTT
CASSSGRLAGERHTQYF
>TRBV6-6|-|TRBJ1-2|once
TGTGCCAGCAAGGGGCCGGAAAGAGGCTACACCTTC
CASKGPERGYTF
>TRBV19|-|TRBJ2-1|-
TGTGCCAGTAGTATAGAGGGGCTAGGATCCTACAATGAGCAGTTCTTC
CASSIEGLGSYNEQFF
>TRBV29-1|-|TRBJ1-4|-
TGCAGCACTAAGACAGATAGCAGTGGAAAACTGTTTTTT
CSTKTDSSGKLFF
>TRBV4-1|TRBD2|TRBJ2-3|-
TGCGCCAGCAGTCTTTCTAGCGGGAGGGCCACAGATACGCAGTATTTT
CASSLSSGRATDTQYF
>TRBV2|-|TRBJ2-1|-
TGTGCCAGCAGTGAAGACAGGGTAGGCAATGAGCAGTTCTTC
CASSEDRVGNEQFF
>TRBV27|-|TRBJ2-5|-
TGTGCCAGCAGTCTCGGACAGATTGGGACCCAGTACTTC
CASSLGQIGTQYF
>TRBV7-2|TRBD1|TRBJ2-7|-
TGTGCCAGTTCTTCCGGGACAGGGGTCGGTAGCTCCTACGAGCAGTACTTC
CASSSGTGVGSSYEQYF
>TRBV9|-|TRBJ2-3|-
TGTGCCAGCAGCGAGCCCTGGGCGGGGACCACAGATACGCAGTATTTT
CASSEPWAGTTDTQYF
>TRBV5-4|-|TRBJ1-1|once
TGTGCCAGCAGCCCTGAAACAGGGCTTGAAGCTTTCTTT
CASSPETGLEAFF
>TRBV6-1|-|TRBJ1-2|few
TGTGCCAGCAGCCCCGTTGGGTATGGCTACACCTTC
CASSPVGYGYTF
>TRBV7-2|-|TRBJ2-1|-
TGTGCCAGCAGGGGCTACAATGAGCAGTTCTTC
CASRGYNEQFF
>TRBV5-5|TRBD2|TRBJ2-1|-
TGTGCCAGCACCGTCGGCGGTCGGGGGGGAACCTCCTACAATGAGCAGTTCTTC
CASTVGGRGGTSYNEQFF